Included here is one T cell receptor beta chain sequence, with context. The data are from a study of CD8 T cells in Susac syndrome. The RNA, roughly 0.45 to 1 ug, was put through reverse transcription using random hexamers. TCRdb processed the immunoSEQ multiplex PCR reads anew with MiXCR; each CDR3 protein has one entry. The table includes 75,000 to 100,000 distinct CDR3 sequences, 85% to 95% detected once. From blood CD8+ and CD4+ T cells, the TCR beta chain was sequenced. Germline values: CDR1 SQVTM, CDR2 ANQGSEA. Trimming took off 6 bases at V and 3 bases at J, with 5 bases between the two ends. CDR3 length: 10 amino acids.

The clonotype comes from a human donor in good health. This chain joins TRBV29-1 and TRBJ1-1; the D is unclear. The sample taken for sequencing was CD8+ T cells from PBMCs. The CDR3 protein is CSVWHTEAFF. The CDR3 DNA follows: TGCAGCGTATGGCACACTGAAGCTTTCTTT.